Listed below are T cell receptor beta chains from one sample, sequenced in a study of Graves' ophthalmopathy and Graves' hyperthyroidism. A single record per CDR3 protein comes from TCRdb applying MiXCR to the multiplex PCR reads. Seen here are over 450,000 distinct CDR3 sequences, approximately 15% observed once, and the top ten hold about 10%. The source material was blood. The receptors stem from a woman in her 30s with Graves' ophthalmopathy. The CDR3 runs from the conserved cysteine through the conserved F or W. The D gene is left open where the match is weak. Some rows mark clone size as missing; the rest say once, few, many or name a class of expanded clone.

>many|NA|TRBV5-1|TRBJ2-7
TGCGCCAGCAGCTTTGCCGGGGGTCGAACCTACGAGCAGTACTTC
CASSFAGGRTYEQYF
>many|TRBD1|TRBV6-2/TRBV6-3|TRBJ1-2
TGTGCCAGCAGTCTTGACAGGGTGATTTATGGCTACACCTTC
CASSLDRVIYGYTF
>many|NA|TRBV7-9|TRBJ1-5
TGTGCCAGCAGCACCGAGGCAAATCAGCCCCAGCATTTT
CASSTEANQPQHF
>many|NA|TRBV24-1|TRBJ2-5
TGTGCCACCAGTGATATGGGTGGAGAGACCCAGTACTTC
CATSDMGGETQYF
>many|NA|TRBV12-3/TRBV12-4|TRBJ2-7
TGTGCCAGCAGTTGGGGAGTGGCAGGGGATATCGACGAGCAGTACTTC
CASSWGVAGDIDEQYF
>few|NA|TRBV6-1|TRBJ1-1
TGTGCCAGCAGTAAGGGGAGGCGGGACACTGAAGCTTTCTTT
CASSKGRRDTEAFF
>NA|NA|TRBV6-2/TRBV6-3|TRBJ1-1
TGTGCCAGCAGGGGTCCCCGGGCGAACACTGAAGCTTTCTTT
CASRGPRANTEAFF
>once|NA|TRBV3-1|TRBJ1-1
TGTGCCAGCAGTCCAGGGGACGCTATCATGAACACTGAAGCTTTCTTT
CASSPGDAIMNTEAFF
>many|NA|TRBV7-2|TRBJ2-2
TGTGCCAGCAGACCCGGGACTTGGAGCACCGGGGAGCTGTTTTTT
CASRPGTWSTGELFF
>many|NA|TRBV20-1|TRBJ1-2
TGCAGTGCTAGAGAGGGGATCTATGGCTACACCTTC
CSAREGIYGYTF
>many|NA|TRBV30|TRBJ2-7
TGTGCCTGGAGTTGGGGATACGAGCAGTACTTC
CAWSWGYEQYF
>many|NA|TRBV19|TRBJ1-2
TGTGCCAGTAGTATTTCGCCGTCCTTCTATGGCTACACCTTC
CASSISPSFYGYTF
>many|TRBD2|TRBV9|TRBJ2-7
TGTGCCAGCAGCGCAGGGACTAGTGTCTACGAGCAGTACTTC
CASSAGTSVYEQYF
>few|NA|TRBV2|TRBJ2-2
TGTGCCAGCAGTGAACTTGGCGGAGGGAACACCGGGGAGCTGTTTTTT
CASSELGGGNTGELFF
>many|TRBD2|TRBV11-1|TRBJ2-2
TGTGCCAGCAGGCCATCAACGGGACTAGCGGGAGTTACCGGGGAGCTGTTTTTT
CASRPSTGLAGVTGELFF
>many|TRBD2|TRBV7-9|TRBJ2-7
TGTGCCAGCAGCCCTAGCGGGGGGAGGGAGCAGTACTTC
CASSPSGGREQYF
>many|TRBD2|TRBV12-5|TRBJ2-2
TGTGCTAGTGACACTAGCGGGGGGCTTACCGGGGAGCTGTTTTTT
CASDTSGGLTGELFF
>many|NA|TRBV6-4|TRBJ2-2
TGTGCCAGCAGCCTAGAGGTTGGGGGCAACACCGGGGAGCTGTTTTTT
CASSLEVGGNTGELFF
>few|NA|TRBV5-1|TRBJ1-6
TGCGCCAGCAGCCCCAACGGGCTTAATAATTCACCCCTCCACTTT
CASSPNGLNNSPLHF
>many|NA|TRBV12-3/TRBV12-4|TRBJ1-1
TGTGCCAGTCGGCGGACTGAAGCTTTCTTT
CASRRTEAFF
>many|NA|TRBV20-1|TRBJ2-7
TGCAGTGCTCAAAGGGACTTCTCCTACGAGCAGTACTTC
CSAQRDFSYEQYF
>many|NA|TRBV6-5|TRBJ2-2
TGTGCCAGCGTCCCCTGGACGGCCGACACCGGGGAGCTGTTTTTT
CASVPWTADTGELFF
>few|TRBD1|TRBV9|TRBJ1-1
TGTGCCAGCAGCGTCGAGGGACAGGGAAATATCTTGGGGACTGAAGCTTTCTTT
CASSVEGQGNILGTEAFF
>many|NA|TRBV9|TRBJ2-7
TGTGCCAGCAGCGTAGGTGTCTCCTACGAGCAGTACTTC
CASSVGVSYEQYF
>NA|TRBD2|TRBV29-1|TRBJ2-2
TGCAGCGTTGAGGCTAGCGGGCTCCCCGGGGAGCTGTTTTTT
CSVEASGLPGELFF
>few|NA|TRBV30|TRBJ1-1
TGTGCCTGGAACTTGGACGGGGGGTTTACTGAAGCTTTCTTT
CAWNLDGGFTEAFF
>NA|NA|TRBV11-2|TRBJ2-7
TGTGCCAGCAGCCCCAAGCTGGAGCAGTACTTC
CASSPKLEQYF
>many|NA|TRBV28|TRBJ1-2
TGTGCCAGCACCCCCCAGGGTTCGATACATGGCTACACCTTC
CASTPQGSIHGYTF
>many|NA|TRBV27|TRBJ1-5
TGTGCCAGCAGTTCGACAAGGGACCAGCCCCAGCATTTT
CASSSTRDQPQHF
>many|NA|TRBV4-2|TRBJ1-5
TGTGCCAGCAGCCAAGCAGGGGCCAGCAATCAGCCCCAGCATTTT
CASSQAGASNQPQHF
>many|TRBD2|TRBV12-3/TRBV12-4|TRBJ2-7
TGTGCCAGCAGCCCTAGAGCGGGGGGCTACGAGCAGTACTTC
CASSPRAGGYEQYF
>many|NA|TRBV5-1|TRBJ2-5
TGCGCCAGCAGCTTGGGTGCGGGGAAAGAGACCCAGTACTTC
CASSLGAGKETQYF
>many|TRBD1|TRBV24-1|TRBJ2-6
TGTGCCACCAGTGATTTTCCGGGACAGGACCACTCTGAGGCCAACGTCCTGACTTTC
CATSDFPGQDHSEANVLTF
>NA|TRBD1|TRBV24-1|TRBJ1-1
TGTGCCACCAGTGGGGCCCCCGGGACAGGGGAGGGGACTGAAGCTTTCTTT
CATSGAPGTGEGTEAFF